These T cell receptor beta chains were read from a single sample in a study of response to subunit inactivated influenza vaccine. Each CDR3 protein is one row after TCRdb ran MiXCR on the RT-PCR reads. This sample has under 200,000 distinct CDR3 sequences, with about 11% found just once. The input for sequencing was CD8+ T cells sorted from PBMCs, taken about 23 months after vaccination. These receptors originate from a man aged 50 to 75 who received an inactivated influenza vaccine. Each CDR3 is given with its conserved first and last residue. D genes are given only for firm matches. A row's size may be missing; if present it is once, few, many or a size class.

v_call: TRBV2; j_call: TRBJ2-7; d_call: TRBD1; clone_size: -; cdr3_aa: CASSDRALDEQYF; cdr3_nt: TGTGCCAGCAGCGACAGGGCTCTAGACGAGCAGTACTTC
v_call: TRBV29-1; j_call: TRBJ2-5; d_call: -; clone_size: -; cdr3_aa: CSVELRGWETQYF; cdr3_nt: TGCAGCGTTGAATTACGCGGCTGGGAGACCCAGTACTTC
v_call: TRBV12-3/TRBV12-4; j_call: TRBJ2-5; d_call: -; clone_size: few; cdr3_aa: CASSYPNGETQYF; cdr3_nt: TGTGCCAGCAGTTACCCGAACGGAGAGACCCAGTACTTC
v_call: TRBV7-6; j_call: TRBJ2-7; d_call: -; clone_size: few; cdr3_aa: CASSLVQGDEQYF; cdr3_nt: TGTGCCAGCAGCTTAGTCCAGGGCGACGAGCAGTACTTC
v_call: TRBV27; j_call: TRBJ1-2; d_call: -; clone_size: few; cdr3_aa: CASSWTANYGYTF; cdr3_nt: TGTGCCAGCAGTTGGACAGCTAACTATGGCTACACCTTC
v_call: TRBV20-1; j_call: TRBJ2-3; d_call: -; clone_size: -; cdr3_aa: CSAHDPRTDTQYF; cdr3_nt: TGCAGTGCTCACGATCCCCGCACAGATACGCAGTATTTT
v_call: TRBV7-9; j_call: TRBJ2-2; d_call: -; clone_size: -; cdr3_aa: CASSFKSGELFF; cdr3_nt: TGTGCCAGCAGCTTTAAATCCGGGGAGCTGTTTTTT
v_call: TRBV15; j_call: TRBJ2-5; d_call: -; clone_size: -; cdr3_aa: CATSRDLPYPKDRQETQYF; cdr3_nt: TGTGCCACCAGCAGAGATTTGCCCTACCCCAAGGACCGACAAGAGACCCAGTACTTC
v_call: TRBV12-3/TRBV12-4; j_call: TRBJ2-3; d_call: -; clone_size: -; cdr3_aa: CASSSHTQYF; cdr3_nt: TGTGCCAGCAGTTCCCATACGCAGTATTTT
v_call: TRBV6-2/TRBV6-3; j_call: TRBJ2-7; d_call: TRBD1; clone_size: many; cdr3_aa: CASSYFDRVEQYF; cdr3_nt: TGTGCCAGCAGTTACTTCGACAGGGTTGAGCAGTACTTC
v_call: TRBV28; j_call: TRBJ2-7; d_call: TRBD1; clone_size: many; cdr3_aa: CASRTGAVLYEQYF; cdr3_nt: TGTGCCAGCAGGACAGGGGCTGTCCTATACGAGCAGTACTTC
v_call: TRBV12-3/TRBV12-4; j_call: TRBJ1-5; d_call: -; clone_size: many; cdr3_aa: CATSGGGSQPQHF; cdr3_nt: TGTGCCACCTCCGGGGGGGGGAGTCAGCCCCAGCATTTT
v_call: TRBV29-1; j_call: TRBJ1-2; d_call: -; clone_size: few; cdr3_aa: CSVGQGSGYTF; cdr3_nt: TGCAGCGTTGGCCAGGGGAGCGGCTACACCTTC
v_call: TRBV27; j_call: TRBJ1-2; d_call: -; clone_size: many; cdr3_aa: CASNGFSGRGYTF; cdr3_nt: TGTGCCAGCAACGGATTCTCGGGCAGAGGCTACACCTTC
v_call: TRBV28; j_call: TRBJ2-3; d_call: -; clone_size: few; cdr3_aa: CASSPTEDSTDTQYF; cdr3_nt: TGTGCCAGCAGCCCTACAGAAGATTCCACAGATACGCAGTATTTT
v_call: TRBV5-5; j_call: TRBJ1-1; d_call: -; clone_size: few; cdr3_aa: CASSLTGYEAFF; cdr3_nt: TGTGCCAGCAGCTTAACAGGGTATGAAGCTTTCTTT
v_call: TRBV4-1; j_call: TRBJ1-6; d_call: -; clone_size: -; cdr3_aa: CASSQEERMHYSPLHF; cdr3_nt: TGCGCCAGCAGCCAAGAAGAACGGATGCATTATTCACCCCTCCACTTT
v_call: TRBV9; j_call: TRBJ2-7; d_call: TRBD1; clone_size: -; cdr3_aa: CASSPSTGGSIYEQYF; cdr3_nt: TGTGCCAGCAGCCCCTCTACAGGGGGCTCTATCTACGAGCAGTACTTC
v_call: TRBV14; j_call: TRBJ2-3; d_call: -; clone_size: -; cdr3_aa: CASSQVPGPVEDTQYF; cdr3_nt: TGTGCCAGCAGCCAAGTCCCGGGCCCCGTCGAAGATACGCAGTATTTT
v_call: TRBV10-3; j_call: TRBJ1-1; d_call: TRBD1; clone_size: many; cdr3_aa: CAIRDRGETEAFF; cdr3_nt: TGTGCCATCAGGGACAGGGGGGAGACTGAAGCTTTCTTT
v_call: TRBV12-3/TRBV12-4; j_call: TRBJ2-2; d_call: -; clone_size: -; cdr3_aa: CASSPLGRNTGELFF; cdr3_nt: TGTGCCAGCAGTCCCTTAGGGAGGAACACCGGGGAGCTGTTTTTT
v_call: TRBV7-8; j_call: TRBJ2-1; d_call: -; clone_size: -; cdr3_aa: CASSLSRGVRNEQFF; cdr3_nt: TGTGCCAGCAGCTTATCCAGGGGAGTTCGGAATGAGCAGTTCTTC
v_call: TRBV4-1; j_call: TRBJ2-2; d_call: -; clone_size: few; cdr3_aa: CASSQEVSWVGELFF; cdr3_nt: TGCGCCAGCAGCCAAGAGGTGTCTTGGGTCGGGGAGCTGTTTTTT
v_call: TRBV7-9; j_call: TRBJ2-7; d_call: -; clone_size: few; cdr3_aa: CASSPDPNSYEQYF; cdr3_nt: TGTGCCAGCAGCCCTGATCCCAACTCCTACGAGCAGTACTTC
v_call: TRBV7-9; j_call: TRBJ2-5; d_call: -; clone_size: few; cdr3_aa: CASSLAGYQETQYF; cdr3_nt: TGTGCCAGCAGCTTAGCGGGATACCAAGAGACCCAGTACTTC
v_call: TRBV11-1; j_call: TRBJ1-1; d_call: -; clone_size: many; cdr3_aa: CASRLTGNTEAFF; cdr3_nt: TGTGCCAGCAGGTTGACAGGGAACACTGAAGCTTTCTTT
v_call: TRBV9; j_call: TRBJ2-7; d_call: TRBD2; clone_size: -; cdr3_aa: CASSGGLAGGYEQYF; cdr3_nt: TGTGCCAGCAGCGGGGGACTAGCGGGCGGCTACGAGCAGTACTTC
v_call: TRBV5-1; j_call: TRBJ2-1; d_call: TRBD2; clone_size: -; cdr3_aa: CASSLSLAAYNEQFF; cdr3_nt: TGCGCCAGCAGCTTGTCCCTAGCGGCATACAATGAGCAGTTCTTC
v_call: TRBV28; j_call: TRBJ2-3; d_call: TRBD2; clone_size: -; cdr3_aa: CASSLTSGSSTDTQYF; cdr3_nt: TGTGCCAGCAGTTTAACGAGCGGGAGTAGCACAGATACGCAGTATTTT
v_call: TRBV27; j_call: TRBJ2-7; d_call: TRBD2; clone_size: many; cdr3_aa: CATSDSYEQYF; cdr3_nt: TGTGCTACTAGCGACTCCTACGAGCAGTACTTC
v_call: TRBV28; j_call: TRBJ2-7; d_call: -; clone_size: -; cdr3_aa: CASSFVGSGYEQYF; cdr3_nt: TGTGCCAGCAGTTTCGTGGGTAGCGGATACGAGCAGTACTTC
v_call: TRBV6-5; j_call: TRBJ1-2; d_call: TRBD1; clone_size: few; cdr3_aa: CASSYGQGALGYTF; cdr3_nt: TGTGCCAGCAGTTATGGACAGGGGGCCCTTGGCTACACCTTC
v_call: TRBV5-5; j_call: TRBJ2-7; d_call: TRBD1; clone_size: many; cdr3_aa: CASSPRQGRLEQYF; cdr3_nt: TGTGCCAGCAGCCCCCGACAGGGACGGCTCGAGCAGTACTTC
v_call: TRBV4-3; j_call: TRBJ2-3; d_call: TRBD1; clone_size: few; cdr3_aa: CASSLGQGNTDTQYF; cdr3_nt: TGCGCCAGCAGCCTTGGACAGGGGAACACAGATACGCAGTATTTT
v_call: TRBV7-8; j_call: TRBJ1-5; d_call: -; clone_size: few; cdr3_aa: CASSSRPTGSNQPQHF; cdr3_nt: TGTGCCAGCAGCTCTCGGCCGACAGGAAGCAATCAGCCCCAGCATTTT
v_call: TRBV7-3; j_call: TRBJ2-5; d_call: -; clone_size: few; cdr3_aa: CASSLTNGGDREGKGETQYF; cdr3_nt: TGTGCCAGCAGCTTAACCAACGGGGGGGACAGGGAAGGTAAAGGAGAGACCCAGTACTTC
v_call: TRBV29-1; j_call: TRBJ2-1; d_call: TRBD1; clone_size: many; cdr3_aa: CSVEGPGGGSNEQFF; cdr3_nt: TGCAGCGTTGAGGGTCCAGGGGGCGGATCGAATGAGCAGTTCTTC
v_call: TRBV7-9; j_call: TRBJ2-1; d_call: TRBD2; clone_size: -; cdr3_aa: CASSPPSGRAYEQFF; cdr3_nt: TGTGCCAGCAGCCCTCCCAGCGGGAGGGCGTATGAGCAGTTCTTC
v_call: TRBV3-1; j_call: TRBJ2-7; d_call: -; clone_size: many; cdr3_aa: CASSQDGLPEQYF; cdr3_nt: TGTGCCAGCAGCCAAGACGGACTACCCGAGCAGTACTTC
v_call: TRBV15; j_call: TRBJ2-2; d_call: TRBD1; clone_size: -; cdr3_aa: CATSRAGQGYITGELFF; cdr3_nt: TGTGCCACCAGCAGGGCTGGACAGGGTTATATTACCGGGGAGCTGTTTTTT
v_call: TRBV29-1; j_call: TRBJ2-7; d_call: -; clone_size: many; cdr3_aa: CSVEVRLAEYEQYF; cdr3_nt: TGCAGCGTTGAAGTTCGGCTAGCAGAATACGAGCAGTACTTC
v_call: TRBV4-1; j_call: TRBJ2-1; d_call: -; clone_size: -; cdr3_aa: CASSQDTSSDEQFF; cdr3_nt: TGCGCCAGCAGCCAAGATACTAGCAGCGATGAGCAGTTCTTC
v_call: TRBV10-3; j_call: TRBJ2-7; d_call: -; clone_size: many; cdr3_aa: CAISGDFTSSYEQYF; cdr3_nt: TGTGCCATCAGCGGGGACTTCACAAGCTCCTACGAGCAGTACTTC
v_call: TRBV9; j_call: TRBJ2-2; d_call: TRBD2; clone_size: -; cdr3_aa: CASSSAGTYTGELFF; cdr3_nt: TGTGCCAGCAGCTCAGCGGGGACTTACACCGGGGAGCTGTTTTTT
v_call: TRBV6-2/TRBV6-3; j_call: TRBJ2-3; d_call: TRBD2; clone_size: few; cdr3_aa: CASSYGAGGLTDTQYF; cdr3_nt: TGTGCCAGCAGTTACGGTGCGGGAGGCCTCACAGATACGCAGTATTTT
v_call: TRBV6-1; j_call: TRBJ2-3; d_call: -; clone_size: few; cdr3_aa: CASTPGGAADTQYF; cdr3_nt: TGTGCCAGCACTCCCGGAGGGGCCGCAGATACGCAGTATTTT
v_call: TRBV9; j_call: TRBJ2-3; d_call: -; clone_size: many; cdr3_aa: CASSVDSAGLNTDTQYF; cdr3_nt: TGTGCCAGCAGCGTAGACTCGGCGGGACTCAACACAGATACGCAGTATTTT
v_call: TRBV5-5; j_call: TRBJ2-3; d_call: -; clone_size: -; cdr3_aa: CASSSDYLADTQYF; cdr3_nt: TGTGCCAGCAGCTCGGACTACCTAGCAGATACGCAGTATTTT
v_call: TRBV11-1; j_call: TRBJ2-7; d_call: -; clone_size: few; cdr3_aa: CASSSVGGTRNYFREQYF; cdr3_nt: TGTGCCAGCAGCTCCGTTGGAGGTACAAGGAATTACTTTCGCGAGCAGTACTTC
v_call: TRBV6-5; j_call: TRBJ2-2; d_call: -; clone_size: few; cdr3_aa: CASSPGHGELFF; cdr3_nt: TGTGCCAGCAGCCCGGGCCACGGGGAGCTGTTTTTT
v_call: TRBV10-3; j_call: TRBJ2-7; d_call: -; clone_size: many; cdr3_aa: CATMDGTYEQYF; cdr3_nt: TGTGCCACCATGGACGGGACCTACGAGCAGTACTTC
v_call: TRBV12-3/TRBV12-4; j_call: TRBJ2-6; d_call: -; clone_size: -; cdr3_aa: CASSSPLGSGANVLTF; cdr3_nt: TGTGCCAGCAGTTCCCCCTTGGGCTCTGGGGCCAACGTCCTGACTTTC
v_call: TRBV7-2; j_call: TRBJ2-1; d_call: TRBD2; clone_size: -; cdr3_aa: CASSTGTSVFDEQFF; cdr3_nt: TGTGCCAGCAGCACCGGGACTAGCGTTTTCGATGAGCAGTTCTTC
v_call: TRBV7-9; j_call: TRBJ1-2; d_call: TRBD1; clone_size: -; cdr3_aa: CASSETGTGGGYTF; cdr3_nt: TGTGCCAGCAGTGAAACCGGGACAGGGGGCGGCTACACCTTC